Listed below are T cell receptor beta chains from one sample, sequenced in a study of shared clonotypes between healthy human individuals. Assay used: immunoSEQ multiplex PCR; TCRdb lists only in-frame clones, some missing. There are some 2 million clones in the sample; roughly 95% occur only once, and roughly 1% lies in the top ten. Sequencing was performed on naive CD8+ T cells sorted from blood. These receptors originate from a man between 18 and 35 years old in good health. CDR3s include the opening cysteine and the closing phenylalanine or tryptophan. The order of the fields is clone size, J gene, V gene, D gene, CDR3 protein, CDR3 DNA. D genes are given only for firm matches. Clone size, where shown, is once, few, many, or a class for clones that have expanded.

>NA|TRBJ2-3|TRBV18|TRBD2
CASSPPQTSGIWDTQYF
TGTGCCAGCTCACCACCGCAGACTAGCGGGATATGGGATACGCAGTATTTT
>NA|TRBJ2-1|TRBV30|NA
CAWSIQGALTSGNEQFF
TGTGCCTGGAGTATACAGGGGGCCCTGACTAGCGGCAATGAGCAGTTCTTC
>few|TRBJ2-2|TRBV5-5|TRBD1
CASSLHRGTGELFF
TGTGCCAGCAGCTTACACAGGGGAACCGGGGAGCTGTTTTTT
>many|TRBJ2-5|TRBV7-7|NA
CASSSVGGGQETQYF
TGTGCTAGCAGCTCGGTTGGAGGAGGCCAAGAGACCCAGTACTTC
>NA|TRBJ2-7|TRBV4-1|NA
CASSPRESSYEQYF
TGCGCCAGCAGCCCCAGGGAAAGCTCCTACGAGCAGTACTTC
>NA|TRBJ2-1|TRBV6-5|NA
CASSYGSSYNEQFF
TGTGCCAGCTCTTACGGGAGCTCCTACAATGAGCAGTTCTTC
>few|TRBJ2-7|TRBV5-1|NA
CASSLADLGRDYEQYF
TGCGCCAGCAGCTTGGCCGACCTGGGCAGGGACTACGAGCAGTACTTC
>NA|TRBJ1-5|TRBV19|TRBD1
CASSIGAGQTNQPQHF
TGTGCCAGTAGTATCGGAGCGGGACAGACCAATCAGCCCCAGCATTTT
>NA|TRBJ1-6|TRBV21-1|NA
CASSKAGQGRNSPLHF
TGTGCCAGCAGCAAAGCCGGACAGGGAAGGAATTCACCCCTCCACTTT
>NA|TRBJ2-5|TRBV5-4|TRBD2
CASSLDVSGSIQETQYF
TGTGCCAGCAGCTTGGATGTGAGCGGGAGTATTCAAGAGACCCAGTACTTC
>NA|TRBJ1-2|TRBV5-8|NA
CASSLLEAEAFGYTF
TGTGCCAGCAGCTTGCTTGAGGCCGAAGCTTTTGGCTACACCTTC
>NA|TRBJ2-7|TRBV19|TRBD2
CASSIGGITYEQYF
TGTGCCAGTAGTATCGGGGGGATTACCTACGAGCAGTACTTC
>few|TRBJ2-3|TRBV18|NA
CASSPLGEDTQYF
TGTGCCAGCTCACCGCTGGGGGAAGATACGCAGTATTTT
>NA|TRBJ2-1|TRBV5-1|NA
CASSPGLSGDNEQFF
TGCGCCAGCAGCCCGGGACTTTCCGGGGACAATGAGCAGTTCTTC
>NA|TRBJ2-7|TRBV10-3|NA
CAISEAGAYEQYF
TGTGCCATCTCCGAGGCAGGGGCGTACGAGCAGTACTTC
>NA|TRBJ2-1|TRBV9|TRBD1
CASSVVLGQGFNEQFF
TGTGCCAGCAGCGTAGTGCTGGGACAGGGTTTCAATGAGCAGTTCTTC
>NA|TRBJ2-3|TRBV7-2|TRBD2
CASSGLAGGPDTQYF
TGTGCCAGCAGCGGACTAGCGGGAGGGCCAGATACGCAGTATTTT
>NA|TRBJ1-1|TRBV2|NA
CASSLGPRDTEAFF
TGTGCCAGCAGTCTCGGACCTAGGGACACTGAAGCTTTCTTT
>NA|TRBJ2-2|TRBV19|TRBD1
CASSLDRGETGELFF
TGTGCCAGTAGTTTGGACAGGGGGGAAACCGGGGAGCTGTTTTTT
>NA|TRBJ2-1|TRBV30|TRBD2
CAWAPSGGGWNEQFF
TGTGCCTGGGCCCCAAGCGGGGGGGGATGGAATGAGCAGTTCTTC
>NA|TRBJ2-5|TRBV7-9|NA
CASSLGDSGTEETQYF
TGTGCCAGCAGCTTAGGAGATAGCGGAACCGAAGAGACCCAGTACTTC
>NA|TRBJ2-7|TRBV16|NA
CASSQSQGYEQYF
TGTGCCAGCAGCCAATCGCAGGGTTACGAGCAGTACTTC
>NA|TRBJ2-1|TRBV7-9|TRBD2
CASSSTSDEQFF
TGTGCCAGCAGCTCGACTAGCGATGAGCAGTTCTTC
>NA|TRBJ2-1|TRBV30|NA
CAWGPTNVLYNEQFF
TGTGCCTGGGGACCAACTAATGTACTCTACAATGAGCAGTTCTTC
>NA|TRBJ2-3|TRBV27|TRBD2
CASRLAGAGDTQYF
TGTGCCAGCAGATTAGCGGGGGCGGGTGATACGCAGTATTTT
>NA|TRBJ1-1|TRBV19|NA
CASSTNKKNTEAFF
TGTGCCAGTAGTACGAATAAGAAGAACACTGAAGCTTTCTTT
>NA|TRBJ2-1|TRBV27|NA
CASSLYNEQFF
TGTGCCAGCAGTTTATACAATGAGCAGTTCTTC
>NA|TRBJ2-6|TRBV27|TRBD2
CASLTREGQAGANVLTF
TGTGCCAGCTTAACGCGGGAGGGCCAAGCTGGGGCCAACGTCCTGACTTTC
>NA|TRBJ2-1|TRBV5-1|TRBD2
CASSFEGLADYNEQFF
TGCGCCAGCAGCTTCGAGGGACTAGCGGATTACAATGAGCAGTTCTTC
>NA|TRBJ2-1|TRBV10-2|NA
CASSSPGITAYNEQFF
TGCGCCAGCAGTAGCCCAGGAATAACCGCCTACAATGAGCAGTTCTTC
>NA|TRBJ1-5|TRBV6-1|TRBD1
CASSATGISQPQHF
TGTGCCAGCAGTGCGACAGGGATCAGTCAGCCCCAGCATTTT
>once|TRBJ2-7|TRBV6-5|TRBD2
CASSYIAGEYEQYF
TGTGCCAGCAGTTACATAGCGGGAGAATACGAGCAGTACTTC
>NA|TRBJ2-6|TRBV2|NA
CAGSKLLSSGANVLTF
TGTGCCGGGTCTAAGTTATTATCCTCTGGGGCCAACGTCCTGACTTTC
>NA|TRBJ2-2|TRBV5-8|NA
CASSLPIGELFF
TGTGCCAGCAGCCTGCCCATCGGGGAGCTGTTTTTT
>NA|TRBJ2-3|TRBV15|NA
CATSRVRQTTDTQYF
TGTGCCACCAGCAGAGTGAGGCAGACGACAGATACGCAGTATTTT
>NA|TRBJ1-4|TRBV16|NA
CASSQSDEKLFF
TGTGCCAGCAGCCAGTCAGATGAAAAACTGTTTTTT
>NA|TRBJ2-7|TRBV5-4|NA
CASSFDGYEQYF
TGTGCCAGCAGCTTCGACGGATACGAGCAGTACTTC
>NA|TRBJ2-7|TRBV28|TRBD1
CASSSGTGGYEQYF
TGTGCCAGCAGCTCGGGGACAGGGGGATACGAGCAGTACTTC
>once|TRBJ2-7|TRBV5-5|NA
CASSLGAAAYEQYF
TGTGCCAGCAGCTTGGGAGCCGCCGCCTACGAGCAGTACTTC
>once|TRBJ2-7|TRBV7-2|NA
CASSQGRGGGLYEQYF
TGTGCCAGCAGCCAAGGAAGGGGGGGAGGACTCTACGAGCAGTACTTC
>NA|TRBJ1-5|TRBV29-1|TRBD1
CSVVEQGSSNQPQHF
TGCAGCGTTGTCGAACAGGGGTCTTCGAATCAGCCCCAGCATTTT
>NA|TRBJ2-1|TRBV6-1|NA
CASSAPPQISSYNEQFF
TGTGCCAGCAGTGCCCCCCCCCAAATCAGCTCCTACAATGAGCAGTTCTTC
>NA|TRBJ1-2|TRBV7-3|NA
CASSPSGADGYTF
TGTGCCAGCAGCCCGTCAGGGGCGGATGGCTACACCTTC
>once|TRBJ2-3|TRBV2|TRBD2
CACGTSGSTDTQYF
TGTGCCTGCGGGACTAGCGGGAGCACAGATACGCAGTATTTT
>NA|TRBJ2-5|TRBV7-9|TRBD2
CASSLGESGLGPQYF
TGTGCCAGCAGCTTGGGGGAAAGCGGACTAGGTCCCCAGTACTTC
>NA|TRBJ2-7|TRBV28|NA
CASSLSTSTYEQYF
TGTGCCAGCAGTTTATCGACCTCGACCTACGAGCAGTACTTC
>NA|TRBJ2-7|TRBV28|TRBD1
CASSSTGQGIYEQYF
TGTGCCAGCAGTTCGACGGGACAGGGGATCTACGAGCAGTACTTC
>NA|TRBJ2-1|TRBV7-6|NA
CASSFGTYNEQFF
TGTGCCAGCAGCTTCGGGACATACAATGAGCAGTTCTTC
>NA|TRBJ2-3|TRBV28|NA
CASSSRVGTDTQYF
TGTGCCAGCAGTTCCAGGGTGGGCACAGATACGCAGTATTTT
>NA|TRBJ2-7|TRBV28|NA
CASSLEGVESREQYF
TGTGCCAGCAGTTTAGAAGGGGTGGAGTCCAGGGAGCAGTACTTC
>NA|TRBJ1-6|TRBV14|NA
CASSQGFGLMDLGAPLHF
TGTGCCAGCAGCCAAGGCTTCGGATTAATGGACCTTGGGGCCCCCCTCCACTTT
>NA|TRBJ2-3|TRBV2|NA
CASVSGTGTDTQYF
TGTGCCAGTGTTTCCGGGACCGGCACAGATACGCAGTATTTT
>NA|TRBJ2-7|TRBV4-1|NA
CASSQDSQRSSYEQYF
TGCGCCAGCAGCCAAGATTCCCAGCGCAGCTCCTACGAGCAGTACTTC